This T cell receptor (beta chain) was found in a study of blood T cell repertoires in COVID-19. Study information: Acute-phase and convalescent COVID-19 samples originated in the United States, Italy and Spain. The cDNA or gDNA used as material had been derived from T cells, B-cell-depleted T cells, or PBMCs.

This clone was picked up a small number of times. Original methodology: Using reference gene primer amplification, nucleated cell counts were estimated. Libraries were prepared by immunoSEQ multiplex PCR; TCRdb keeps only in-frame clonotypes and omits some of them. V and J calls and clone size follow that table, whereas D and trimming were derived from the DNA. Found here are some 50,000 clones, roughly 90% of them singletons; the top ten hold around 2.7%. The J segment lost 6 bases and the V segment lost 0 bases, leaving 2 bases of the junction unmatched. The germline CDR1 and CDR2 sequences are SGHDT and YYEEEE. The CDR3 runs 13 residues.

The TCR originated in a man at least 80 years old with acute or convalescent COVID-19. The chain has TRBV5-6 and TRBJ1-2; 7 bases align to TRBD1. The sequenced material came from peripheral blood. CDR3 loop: CASSLDRGHGYTF. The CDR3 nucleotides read TGTGCCAGCAGCTTGGACAGGGGTCATGGCTACACCTTC.